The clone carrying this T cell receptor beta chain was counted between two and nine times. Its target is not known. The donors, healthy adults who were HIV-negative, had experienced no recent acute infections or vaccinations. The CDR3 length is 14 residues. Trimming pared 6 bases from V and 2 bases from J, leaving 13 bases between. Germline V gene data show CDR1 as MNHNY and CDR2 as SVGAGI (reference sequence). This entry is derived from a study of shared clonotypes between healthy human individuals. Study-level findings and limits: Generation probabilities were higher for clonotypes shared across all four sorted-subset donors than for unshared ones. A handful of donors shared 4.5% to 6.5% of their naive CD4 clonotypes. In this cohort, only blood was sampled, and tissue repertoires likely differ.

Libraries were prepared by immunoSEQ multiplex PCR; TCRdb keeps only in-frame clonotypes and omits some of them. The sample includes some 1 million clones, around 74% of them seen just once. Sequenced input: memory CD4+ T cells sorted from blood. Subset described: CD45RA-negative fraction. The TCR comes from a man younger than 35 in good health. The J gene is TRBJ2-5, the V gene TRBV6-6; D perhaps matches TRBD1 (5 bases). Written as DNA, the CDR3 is TGTGCCAGCAGCGGACATCAGAGACAAGAGACCCAGTACTTC. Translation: CASSGHQRQETQYF.